This record looks at one T cell receptor beta chain sequence and its context. Its antigen is still unknown. The sample belongs to a study of OX40 agonist ivuxolimab in advanced cancers. Study-wide findings and caveats: The study found that CD8+ T cells averaged more expanded clones than CD4+.

Produced via immunoSEQ multiplex PCR; TCRdb's table is partial and in-frame only. Of tens of thousands of clones listed, approximately 75% are singletons. Trimming took 7 bases from V and 2 from J; bases not matched to a gene: 7. The CDR3 sequence is 14 residues long. Per the germline V gene, CDR1 is MNHEY and CDR2 is SVGAGI. The input for sequencing was CD4+ or CD8+ T cells sorted from blood, taken in a trial of the OX40 agonist ivuxolimab. The clonotype was recovered from an adult with an advanced solid tumor such as melanoma, head and neck, liver or kidney cancer. The chain recombines TRBV6-5 with TRBJ2-7, with 8 bases fitting TRBD1. CDR3 coding DNA: TGTGCCAGCAAAAGGACAGGGTCTGCCTACGAGCAGTACTTC. Translation gives CASKRTGSAYEQYF.